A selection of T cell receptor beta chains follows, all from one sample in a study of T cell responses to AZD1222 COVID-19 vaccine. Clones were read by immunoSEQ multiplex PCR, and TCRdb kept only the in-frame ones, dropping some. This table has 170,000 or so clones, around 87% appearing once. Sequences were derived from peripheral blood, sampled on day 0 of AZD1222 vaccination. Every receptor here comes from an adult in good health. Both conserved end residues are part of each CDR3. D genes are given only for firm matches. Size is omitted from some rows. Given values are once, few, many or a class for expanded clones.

DNA: TGCGCCAGCAGCCTCTCTAGCGGGAGCACCTACGAGCAGTACTTC; CDR3: CASSLSSGSTYEQYF; V: TRBV5-1; size: .; J: TRBJ2-7; D: TRBD2
DNA: TGCGCCAGCAGCCAAATCCGGCCGGGACATGAGACTGAAGCTTTCTTT; CDR3: CASSQIRPGHETEAFF; V: TRBV4-1; size: .; J: TRBJ1-1; D: .
DNA: TGCGCCAGCAGACTCTTTTGGCCCGACAGGGCAAAAAGCGGCTACGAGCAGTACTTC; CDR3: CASRLFWPDRAKSGYEQYF; V: TRBV23-1; size: .; J: TRBJ2-7; D: TRBD1
DNA: TGTGCCAGCAGCCCAGGGACGACTAGCGGGAGCTACAATGAGCAGTTCTTC; CDR3: CASSPGTTSGSYNEQFF; V: TRBV7-2; size: .; J: TRBJ2-1; D: TRBD2
DNA: TGTGCCAGCAGTGAGAGAGGACTAGCGGGAATCACAGATACGCAGTATTTT; CDR3: CASSERGLAGITDTQYF; V: TRBV2; size: .; J: TRBJ2-3; D: TRBD2
DNA: TGTGCCAGTAAGGAAACAGGGGAGCAGGGCTACACCTTC; CDR3: CASKETGEQGYTF; V: TRBV19; size: .; J: TRBJ1-2; D: TRBD1
DNA: TGTGCCAGCAGCTCCGGGACTAGCGGGTTACTGAACACCGGGGAGCTGTTTTTT; CDR3: CASSSGTSGLLNTGELFF; V: TRBV28; size: .; J: TRBJ2-2; D: TRBD2
DNA: TGCGCCAGCACCGAGCGGACTAGCGGGAGACTCTACAATGAGCAGTTCTTC; CDR3: CASTERTSGRLYNEQFF; V: TRBV10-2; size: .; J: TRBJ2-1; D: TRBD2
DNA: TGTGCCAGCACCCAGGACAGGGGGCCTGGAAACACCATATATTTT; CDR3: CASTQDRGPGNTIYF; V: TRBV6-5; size: .; J: TRBJ1-3; D: TRBD1
DNA: TGTGCCAGCAGCCCAACCCAGCACCCTCGATTTAGCACCGGGGAGCTGTTTTTT; CDR3: CASSPTQHPRFSTGELFF; V: TRBV7-8; size: .; J: TRBJ2-2; D: .
DNA: TGTGCCAGCAGCCAAGGGGACGGGAGCACGTTCCAGCATTTT; CDR3: CASSQGDGSTFQHF; V: TRBV4-2; size: .; J: TRBJ1-5; D: .
DNA: TGTGCCAGCAGCGTACTGACTAGCGGTTACAATGAGCAGTTCTTC; CDR3: CASSVLTSGYNEQFF; V: TRBV9; size: once; J: TRBJ2-1; D: TRBD2
DNA: TGTGCCAGCAGCTTAAACAGGGTTGGTAATTCACCCCTCCACTTT; CDR3: CASSLNRVGNSPLHF; V: TRBV7-3; size: .; J: TRBJ1-6; D: .
DNA: TGTGCTAGTGGTTTGGTACTAGCTCTACCGGGCGGTGAGCAGTTCTTC; CDR3: CASGLVLALPGGEQFF; V: TRBV12-5; size: .; J: TRBJ2-1; D: .
DNA: TGTGCCAGTAGTACAACAGGGGTTCCCTACAATGAGCAGTTCTTC; CDR3: CASSTTGVPYNEQFF; V: TRBV19; size: .; J: TRBJ2-1; D: TRBD1
DNA: TGTGCCAGCAGTTATCTTGGGGGAGGAGAGACCCAGTACTTC; CDR3: CASSYLGGGETQYF; V: TRBV6-5; size: .; J: TRBJ2-5; D: .
DNA: TGTGCCAGCTCACCCTCGACAGGGACAACCGGGGAGCTGTTTTTT; CDR3: CASSPSTGTTGELFF; V: TRBV18; size: .; J: TRBJ2-2; D: TRBD1
DNA: TGTGCCAGCAGCTTCGGCCGAATCAATCAGCCCCAGCATTTT; CDR3: CASSFGRINQPQHF; V: TRBV7-2; size: .; J: TRBJ1-5; D: .
DNA: TGTGCCAGCAGCTCCTGGACAGGGGGCGGATGGGATACGCAGTATTTT; CDR3: CASSSWTGGGWDTQYF; V: TRBV11-2; size: .; J: TRBJ2-3; D: TRBD1
DNA: TGTGCCAGCAGCTCGAGACTAGCGGGGGGGAATGAGCAGTTCTTC; CDR3: CASSSRLAGGNEQFF; V: TRBV7-9; size: once; J: TRBJ2-1; D: TRBD2
DNA: TGTGCCAGCAGCTTAGGGGACAGGGGGCTTAGAGATACGCAGTATTTT; CDR3: CASSLGDRGLRDTQYF; V: TRBV7-9; size: .; J: TRBJ2-3; D: TRBD1
DNA: TGTGCCAGCAGCTTCGACAGATATCAGCCCCAGCATTTT; CDR3: CASSFDRYQPQHF; V: TRBV5-4; size: .; J: TRBJ1-5; D: .
DNA: TGCGCCAGCAGCCAAGATTTAGGGACAGCGAACACTGAAGCTTTCTTT; CDR3: CASSQDLGTANTEAFF; V: TRBV4-1; size: .; J: TRBJ1-1; D: TRBD1
DNA: TGTGCCAGCAGCCAAGATTTTAGGTTGGGGAGGCCCCAAGAAAAACTGTTTTTT; CDR3: CASSQDFRLGRPQEKLFF; V: TRBV3-1/TRBV3-2; size: few; J: TRBJ1-4; D: .
DNA: TGCGCCAGCAGCCAGACAGGGGTTAGCTATGGCTACACCTTC; CDR3: CASSQTGVSYGYTF; V: TRBV5-1; size: .; J: TRBJ1-2; D: TRBD1
DNA: TGTGCCAGCAGTGAATCCCGTGCAGGGACTGGGGCCAACGTCCTGACTTTC; CDR3: CASSESRAGTGANVLTF; V: TRBV25-1; size: .; J: TRBJ2-6; D: .
DNA: TGTGCCTGGAGGGATACAGGGGATAACTATGGCTACACCTTC; CDR3: CAWRDTGDNYGYTF; V: TRBV30; size: .; J: TRBJ1-2; D: TRBD1
DNA: TGTGCCAGCAGTCGGGTCTTTGATAATTCACCCCTCCACTTT; CDR3: CASSRVFDNSPLHF; V: TRBV9; size: few; J: TRBJ1-6; D: .
DNA: TGTGCCAGTAGTTGGGGGACCGGTACAGAACTGTTTTTT; CDR3: CASSWGTGTELFF; V: TRBV19; size: .; J: TRBJ1-4; D: .
DNA: TGTGCCAGCAGCTTAGGGACAGGGGGCATCGGGGAGCTGTTTTTT; CDR3: CASSLGTGGIGELFF; V: TRBV7-7; size: .; J: TRBJ2-2; D: TRBD1
DNA: TGTGCCAGCAGTTTAGGACAGGGGAGGTTTCAGCCCCAGCATTTT; CDR3: CASSLGQGRFQPQHF; V: TRBV28; size: .; J: TRBJ1-5; D: TRBD1
DNA: TGTGCCAGCAGTCCCAATGGCCTCTCCTACGAGCAGTACTTC; CDR3: CASSPNGLSYEQYF; V: TRBV6-6; size: .; J: TRBJ2-7; D: .
DNA: TGTGCCACCAGCTCTCATCTGGGGCGGGGGAGCAATCAGCCCCAGCATTTT; CDR3: CATSSHLGRGSNQPQHF; V: TRBV15; size: .; J: TRBJ1-5; D: .
DNA: TGTGCCAGTTCCCCATTGGGACTAGCGGGAGGTGAGCAGTACTTC; CDR3: CASSPLGLAGGEQYF; V: TRBV18; size: .; J: TRBJ2-7; D: TRBD2
DNA: TGTGCCTGGAGTCCGGGGTATAATTCACCCCTCCACTTT; CDR3: CAWSPGYNSPLHF; V: TRBV30; size: .; J: TRBJ1-6; D: .